This TCR beta chain was sequenced for a study of blood T cell repertoires in COVID-19. About the research overall: Nucleic acid was either cDNA or gDNA, and it came from T cells, B-cell-depleted T cells, or PBMCs.

Assay: immunoSEQ multiplex PCR; the TCRdb copy retains only in-frame clones and omits some. The sample has 280,000 or so clones; around 85% are singletons. Trimming removed 10 bases from V and 5 bases from J; junction bases left unmatched: 5. The CDR3 totals 12 residues. Germline V CDR1 and CDR2: MDHEN, SYDVKM. This receptor was identified in a middle-aged woman who had recovered from COVID-19. V is TRBV28 and J is TRBJ2-7, with TRBD1 identical over 10 bases. Sequencing input: PBMCs or T cells enriched from blood (not recorded which). The CDR3 DNA sequence: TGTGCCACCTCGGGACAGGGGCACGAGCAGTACTTC. Residues: CATSGQGHEQYF.